These 11 T cell receptor beta chains originate from one sample sequenced in a study of T cells in Graves' hyperthyroidism and ophthalmopathy (dated by TCRdb to about 2019). The protocol used for the library was multiplex PCR. TCRdb shows the sequencer as Illumina HiSeq 2000. The TCR beta CDR3 regions were amplified from the RNA transcripts. The first round of RT-PCR for the TCR CDR3 was performed with the HTBI primer set and the Qiagen OneStep RT-PCR kit. TCRdb's own reprocessing of the public reads used fastp at Q25 and MiXCR and kept productive beta chains. Each CDR3 protein appears once, grouped with its most common genes and DNA. Counted in this sample were around 350,000 distinct CDR3 sequences; about 17% of them appeared once. The ten top clones hold 30% to 35% of the sample. Sequencing used blood. These receptors came from a woman younger than 45 with Graves' hyperthyroidism that later progressed to Graves' ophthalmopathy.

The genes are TRBV25-1 and TRBJ1-2; TRBD1 might be the D (5 bases). The V gene's germline CDR1 is MGHDK and CDR2 SYGVNS. The V gene lost 4 bases and the J gene lost 8 bases, with 11 bases spanning the gap. This CDR3 region has 12 residues. The CDR3 is CASSVGGEGYTF. The CDR3 DNA follows: TGTGCCAGCAGTGTTGGGGGGGAGGGCTACACCTTC.

V and J are TRBV4-1 and TRBJ1-6, with 8 bases fitting TRBD1. The J segment lost 8 bases and the V segment lost 3 bases, leaving 6 bases of the junction unmatched. The V gene's germline CDR1 is MGHRA and CDR2 YSYEKL. This CDR3 is built from 15 residues. The CDR3 coding sequence is TGCGCCAGCAGCCAGAGAGGACAGGGTGATTCACCCCTCCACTTT. Its protein is CASSQRGQGDSPLHF.

This clonotype was seen repeatedly, ten times or more. The gene calls are TRBV20-1 and TRBJ1-2; no firm D call. Germline-derived CDR1 and CDR2 are DFQATT and SNEGSKA (reference sequence). This CDR3 contains 14 residues. V lost 6 bases and J lost 0, with 14 bases in between. The CDR3 sequence: CSAPEDGANYGYTF. The CDR3 nucleotides read TGCAGTGCCCCAGAAGACGGAGCTAACTATGGCTACACCTTC.

This rearrangement joins TRBV7-9 to TRBJ1-5; no clear D. The CDR3 extends over 16 amino acids. V shed 2 bases and J shed 5 bases, with 16 bases lying between them. The V gene's germline CDR1 is SEHNR and CDR2 FQNEAQ (reference sequence). This CDR3 is CASSLRLPGEDQPQHF. As DNA, the CDR3 is TGTGCCAGCAGCTTAAGGCTCCCGGGAGAAGATCAGCCCCAGCATTTT.

This rearrangement joins TRBV9 to TRBJ2-5; the D gene is possibly TRBD2 (6 bases). Trimming pared 4 bases from V and 5 bases from J, leaving 21 bases between. From germline, CDR1 is SGDLS and CDR2 YYNGEE. The CDR3 runs to 16 residues. CDR3 nucleotides: TGTGCCAGCAGCTCAGTAGTGGAGGGGTTAGAGGAGACCCAGTACTTC. This encodes CASSSVVEGLEETQYF.

The chain uses TRBV6-4 and TRBJ1-2, with D possibly TRBD1 on 6 matching bases. The CDR3 loop spans 15 amino acids. V shed 5 bases and J shed 0 bases, with 13 bases lying between them. Germline V gives CDR1 MRHNA, CDR2 SNTAGT. CDR3 sequence reads: CASSPLTGSNYGYTF. The CDR3 DNA reads TGTGCCAGCAGTCCCCTGACAGGATCTAACTATGGCTACACCTTC.

In this sample, this clonotype turned up many times. The chain couples TRBV10-2 to TRBJ2-1, with 7 bases aligning to TRBD2. Germline V CDR1 and CDR2: WSHSY, SAAADI. The ends lost 10 bases at V and 3 bases at J; junction bases unmatched: 9. The CDR3 is 14 amino acids. CDR3 coding DNA: TGCGCCACGCAGCGGGACGAGGTCTACAATGAGCAGTTCTTC. It yields the protein CATQRDEVYNEQFF.

This clonotype has just a few counts. CDR3 in amino acids: CASSFAGGNEQFF. The CDR3 nucleotides read TGTGCCAGCAGTTTCGCTGGGGGCAATGAGCAGTTCTTC. The rearrangement uses TRBV12-3 or TRBV12-4 and TRBJ2-1; either TRBD1 or TRBD2 may supply D (5 bases each). The CDR3 contains 13 residues. The V end lost 3 bases, the J end lost 6 bases, and 9 bases lay between the germline ends.

A few counts support this clonotype. The chain uses TRBV30 and TRBJ2-7; no clear D. This CDR3 contains 12 residues. CDR1 GTSNPN and CDR2 SVGIG come from the germline V gene (reference sequence). V lost 2 bases and J lost 4, with 9 bases in between. The CDR3 coding sequence is TGTGCCTGGAGTCTCAGCCAATACGAGCAGTACTTC. It translates to CAWSLSQYEQYF.

Many counts were recorded for this clonotype. V and J are TRBV12-3 or TRBV12-4 and TRBJ2-7, with 13 nucleotides matching TRBD2. CDR3 length: 17 amino acids. V lost 7 bases, J lost 4 bases, and 13 bases stayed unmatched. The CDR3 nucleotides are TGTGCCAGCATCCCTATACCCCCGACTAGCGGGAGGTACGAGCAGTACTTC. Translated, it gives CASIPIPPTSGRYEQYF.

J is TRBJ2-5 and V is TRBV11-2; TRBD2 might be the D (6 bases). The germline V gene encodes CDR1 SGHAT and CDR2 FQNNGV. The CDR3 length is 15 residues. Trimming stripped 2 bases from V and 2 bases from J, with 12 bases between. CDR3 nucleotides: TGTGCCAGCAGCTTATACAGGAGGGCACAAGAGACCCAGTACTTC. Encoded protein: CASSLYRRAQETQYF.